One and the same sample provided the 2 T cell receptor beta chains below, sequenced in a study of graft-versus-host responses after intestinal transplantation (dated by TCRdb to 2020 to 2023). For these TCRs, the target antigens are not known. The library was made by the immunoSEQ multiplex PCR assay. In TCRdb, the immuneACCESS table is reduced to in-frame sequences with V and J assigned. These tables do not hold every clone; where another copy was compared, an unresolved V gene accounts for under half, and the others remain unexplained. Here the sample has about 86,000 clones; 90% to 95% occur a single time. Of the sample, 0.5% falls within the top ten clones. The intended sense of this specimen's time point label: cells obtained before transplantation from donor or recipient. The sample in question was unstimulated CD8+ T cells sorted from spleen or lymph node cells, obtained before intestinal transplant. The receptor set was obtained from a human donor who received an intestinal transplant.

A single count supports this clone. V usage is TRBV7-9 and J usage is TRBJ2-7, with TRBD1 identical over 11 bases. The CDR3 runs 16 residues. J was trimmed by 7 bases and V by 5 bases; bases with no gene match: 13. Germline V gene lookup returns CDR1 SEHNR and CDR2 FQNEAQ (reference sequence). CDR3 residues: CASSPLNGQGAGEQYF. Written as DNA, the CDR3 is TGTGCCAGCAGCCCTCTAAATGGACAGGGGGCTGGGGAGCAGTACTTC.

The V call is TRBV6-5, the J call TRBJ1-3; the D is unclear. The germline V gene has CDR1 MNHEY and CDR2 SVGAGI. The CDR3 runs to 13 residues. The V end was cut by 3 bases, the J end by 9 bases, with 12 bases between. The CDR3 here is CASSYSPRSTIYF. The CDR3 DNA reads as TGTGCCAGCAGTTATTCCCCCAGGTCCACCATATATTTT.